These 11 T cell receptor beta chains came from one sample sequenced in a study of tumor-infiltrating lymphocytes in primary liver carcinoma. TCR beta cDNA was made from around 460 ng total RNA with a constant-region primer. Libraries of TCR beta came from three nested multiplex PCR rounds with slightly modified ARM-PCR. PCR rounds one and two used TRBV1-TRBV30 forward primers with a C-beta reverse primer for 10 cycles each. TCRdb used MiXCR to reprocess the multiplex PCR reads, holding one entry per CDR3 protein. The sample includes approximately 340,000 distinct CDR3 sequences, almost 65% seen only once; the top ten take 5.5% to 8%. Extraction also yielded germline DNA, while blood RNA was obtained from unsorted whole blood. Material for sequencing was peripheral blood. The receptors come from a man aged 35 to 55 with primary liver carcinoma and hepatitis B virus infection.

The chain recombines TRBV11-3 with TRBJ2-3; D not resolved. The CDR3 runs 13 residues. V lost 5 bases, J lost 4 bases, and 10 bases lay in between. Germline-derived CDR1 and CDR2 are SGHNT and YENEEA. In DNA form, the CDR3 reads TGTGCCAGCAGCCATCCTGGAGCAGATACGCAGTATTTT. Translated, it gives CASSHPGADTQYF. The full variable domain, rest sourced from reference TRBV11-3 and TRBJ2-3, is EAGVVQSPRYKIIEKKQPVAFWCNPISGHNTLYWYLQNLGQGPELLIRYENEEAVDDSQLPKDRFSAERLKGVDSTLKIQPAELGDSAVYLCASSHPGADTQYFGPGTRLTVL.

Regarding this clonotype: At one end the junction does not follow the germline gene, possibly because of a read error. The rearrangement joins TRBV6-1 to TRBJ2-5, with TRBD2 matching over 7 bases. Germline V CDR1 and CDR2: MNHNS, SASEGT. The length of the CDR3 is 15 residues. CDR3 sequence: CASSEAGLTYNEQCF. Here the CDR3 DNA reads TGTGCCAGCAGTGAAGCGGGACTAACGTACAATGAGCAGTGCTTC.

A few counts support this clonotype. V is TRBV5-5 and J is TRBJ2-3; 12 bases align to TRBD2. With 7 bases clipped from V and 3 bases from J, the junction kept 21 bases outside the gene matches. The CDR3 runs to 20 residues. Germline CDR1 is SGHKS and CDR2 is YYEKEE (reference sequence). This chain's CDR3 is CASASPSGVTSGSVTDTQYF. The CDR3 region has the DNA TGTGCCAGCGCCAGTCCGTCCGGGGTGACTAGCGGGAGCGTTACAGATACGCAGTATTTT.

For this clonotype: This may stem from a read error, because a much larger clone lies one nucleotide away. The chain combines TRBV6-6 with TRBJ2-1, with D possibly matching TRBD1 (6 bases). Germline assignment: CDR1 MNHNY and CDR2 SVGAGI (reference sequence). The CDR3 contains 15 residues. The CDR3 bases are TGTGCCAGCAGCCCCAACTTCTTACAGGGCAATGATCAGTTCTTC. Protein product: CASSPNFLQGNDQFF.

This clonotype was observed many times. The genes are TRBV10-3 and TRBJ1-2, with a possible D match to TRBD1 (6 bases). V lost 11 bases and J 0 bases, leaving 16 bases between the germline ends. Germline assignment: CDR1 ENHRY and CDR2 SYGVKD. The CDR3 loop spans 14 amino acids. The CDR3 region is CAGHPGASNYGYTF. For the CDR3, the DNA is TGTGCCGGCCACCCAGGGGCCTCTAACTATGGCTACACCTTC.

This clonotype was detected only a few times. The chain combines TRBV14 with TRBJ1-2, with 9 bases that match TRBD1. J lost 7 bases, V lost 4 bases, and 13 bases had no gene match. CDR3 length equals 16 residues. Germline CDR1 SGHDN, CDR2 FVKESK. In DNA, the CDR3 is TGTGCCAGCAGCCCCGGGACAGGGCTTAGCCTCGGTGGCTACACCTTC. Protein product: CASSPGTGLSLGGYTF.

Concerning this clonotype: This clone may be a read error of a much larger clone one base away. The rearrangement links TRBV5-1 to TRBJ1-5, with a tentative D call TRBD1 (5 bases). Germline assignment: CDR1 SGHRS and CDR2 YFSETQ. CDR3 size: 13 residues. CDR3 DNA: TGCACCAGCAGCTTGGAGGGGCTCCAGCCCCAGCATTTT. Translating gives CTSSLEGLQPQHF.

The chain carries TRBV6-2 or TRBV6-3 and TRBJ1-1, with D maybe TRBD1 (6 bases). In germline, CDR1 is MNHEY, CDR2 SVGEGT. This CDR3 has 15 residues. The CDR3 loop reads CVGLDRLTIRTEAFF. CDR3 DNA sequence: TGTGTCGGTCTAGACAGGCTCACCATTAGGACTGAAGCTTTCTTT.

This sequence joins TRBV6-5 and TRBJ2-7; weak D call: TRBD1 (6 bases). Per germline, CDR1 MNHEY and CDR2 SVGAGI. This CDR3 has 13 residues. CDR3 sequence: CSSSYSTGYEQYF. CDR3 coding DNA: TGTAGCAGCAGTTACTCGACAGGTTACGAGCAGTACTTC.

Points on this clonotype: One end of the junction varies from germline; a read error may be responsible. V usage is TRBV10-3 and J usage is TRBJ2-7; possible D gene TRBD2, 6 bases. The V gene's germline CDR1 is ENHRY and CDR2 SYGVKD. The CDR3 covers 13 residues. CDR3 sequence (DNA): TGTGCCATCGAACCCTCCGAATCGGGGGAGCAGCACTTC. Its protein is CAIEPSESGEQHF.

The J gene is TRBJ1-4, the V gene TRBV28; tentatively, D is TRBD1 (5 bases). This CDR3 has 11 amino acids. Deletions cut 4 bases from V and 10 bases from J, with 7 bases between. Germline CDR1 MDHEN, CDR2 SYDVKM. CDR3 region: CASSSGGKLFF. In DNA form, the CDR3 reads TGTGCCAGCAGTTCCGGGGGAAAACTGTTTTTT.